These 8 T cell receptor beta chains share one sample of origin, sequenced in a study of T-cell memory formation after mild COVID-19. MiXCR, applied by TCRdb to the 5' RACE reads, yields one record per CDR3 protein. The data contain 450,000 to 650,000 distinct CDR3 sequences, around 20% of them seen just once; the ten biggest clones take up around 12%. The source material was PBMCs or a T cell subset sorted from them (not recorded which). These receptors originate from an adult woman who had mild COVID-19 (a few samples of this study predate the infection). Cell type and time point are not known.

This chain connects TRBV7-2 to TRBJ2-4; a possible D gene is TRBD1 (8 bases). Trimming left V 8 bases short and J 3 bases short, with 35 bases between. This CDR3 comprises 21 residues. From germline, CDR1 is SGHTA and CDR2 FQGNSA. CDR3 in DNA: TGTGCCAGCGGAGGGAGGGGCAGCTTAGAAGGGACAGGCTTTGTCAAAAACATTCAGTACTTC. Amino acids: CASGGRGSLEGTGFVKNIQYF.

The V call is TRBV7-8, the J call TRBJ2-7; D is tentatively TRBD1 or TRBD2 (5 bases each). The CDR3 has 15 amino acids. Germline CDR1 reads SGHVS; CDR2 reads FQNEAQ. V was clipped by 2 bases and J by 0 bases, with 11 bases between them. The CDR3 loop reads CASSLPRDGSYEQYF. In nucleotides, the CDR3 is TGTGCCAGCAGCTTACCCCGGGACGGCTCCTACGAGCAGTACTTC.

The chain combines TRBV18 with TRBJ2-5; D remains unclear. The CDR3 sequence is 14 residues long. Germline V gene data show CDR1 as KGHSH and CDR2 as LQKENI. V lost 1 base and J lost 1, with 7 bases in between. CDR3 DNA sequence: TGTGCCAGCTCACCACGGGAACTCCAAGAGACCCAGTACTTC. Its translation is CASSPRELQETQYF.

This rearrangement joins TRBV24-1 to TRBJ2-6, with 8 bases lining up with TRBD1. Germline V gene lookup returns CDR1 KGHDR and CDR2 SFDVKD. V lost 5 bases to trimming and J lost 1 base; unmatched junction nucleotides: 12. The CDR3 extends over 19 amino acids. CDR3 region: CATSGPEGRGLSGANVLTF. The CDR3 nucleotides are TGTGCCACCAGTGGCCCCGAGGGCAGGGGGCTGTCTGGGGCCAACGTCCTGACTTTC.

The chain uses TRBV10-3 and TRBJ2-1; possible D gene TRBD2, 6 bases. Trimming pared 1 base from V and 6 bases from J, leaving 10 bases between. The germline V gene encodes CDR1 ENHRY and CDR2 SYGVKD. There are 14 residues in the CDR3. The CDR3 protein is CAISEWDSANEQFF. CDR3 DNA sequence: TGTGCCATCAGTGAGTGGGACTCGGCCAATGAGCAGTTCTTC.

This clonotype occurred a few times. This chain's CDR3 is CAISESTSLGEQYF. The CDR3 DNA follows: TGTGCCATCAGTGAGTCCACCTCCCTGGGCGAGCAGTACTTC. This chain links TRBV10-3 with TRBJ2-7; D call uncertain. CDR1 is ENHRY, CDR2 SYGVKD, per germline. The germline V and J ends were trimmed by 0 bases and 6 bases, with 12 bases remaining between them. The CDR3 loop spans 14 amino acids.

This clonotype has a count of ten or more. The CDR3 reads CSATGYKDEQYF. DNA of the CDR3: TGCAGTGCCACAGGGTATAAGGACGAGCAGTACTTC. This rearrangement joins TRBV20-1 to TRBJ2-7; tentative D call: TRBD1 (6 bases). V lost 6 bases and J lost 5, with 14 bases in between. This CDR3 has 12 amino acids. Germline V gene data show CDR1 as DFQATT and CDR2 as SNEGSKA (reference sequence).

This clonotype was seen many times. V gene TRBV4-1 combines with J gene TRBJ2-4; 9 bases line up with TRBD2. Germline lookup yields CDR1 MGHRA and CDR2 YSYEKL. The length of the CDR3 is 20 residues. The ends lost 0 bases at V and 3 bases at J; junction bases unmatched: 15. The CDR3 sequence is CASSQDSSGGRNRYKNIQYF. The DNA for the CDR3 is TGCGCCAGCAGCCAAGATTCCAGCGGGGGGCGCAACCGTTACAAAAACATTCAGTACTTC.